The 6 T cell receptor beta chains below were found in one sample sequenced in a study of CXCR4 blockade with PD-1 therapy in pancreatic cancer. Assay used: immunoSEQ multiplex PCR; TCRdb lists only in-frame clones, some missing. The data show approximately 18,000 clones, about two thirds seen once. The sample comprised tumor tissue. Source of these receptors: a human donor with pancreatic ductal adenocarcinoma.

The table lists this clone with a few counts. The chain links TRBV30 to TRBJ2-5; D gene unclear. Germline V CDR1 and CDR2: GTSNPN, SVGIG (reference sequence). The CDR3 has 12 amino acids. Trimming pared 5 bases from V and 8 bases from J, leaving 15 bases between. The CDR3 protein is CAWEYGPSTQYF. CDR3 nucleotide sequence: TGTGCCTGGGAATACGGACCGAGTACCCAGTACTTC.

The CDR3 coding sequence is TGTGCCAGTATACCTCGGGGAGCAGATACGCAGTATTTT. Translation gives CASIPRGADTQYF. V gene TRBV19 combines with J gene TRBJ2-3; a possible D gene is TRBD2 (5 bases). V lost 7 bases and J lost 4, with 12 bases in between. This CDR3 has 13 residues. Germline V CDR1 and CDR2: LNHDA, SQIVND (reference sequence). Full variable domain (missing parts from reference TRBV19 and TRBJ2-3): DGGITQSPKYLFRKEGQNVTLSCEQNLNHDAMYWYRQDPGQGLRLIYYSQIVNDFQKGDIAEGYSVSREKKESFPLTVTSAQKNPTAFYLCASIPRGADTQYFGPGTRLTVL.

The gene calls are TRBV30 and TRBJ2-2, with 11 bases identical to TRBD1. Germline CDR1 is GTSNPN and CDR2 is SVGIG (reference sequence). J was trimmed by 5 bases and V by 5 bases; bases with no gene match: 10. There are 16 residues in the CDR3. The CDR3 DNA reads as TGTGCCTGGTCCCGCTACGGGACAGGGGGAACCGGGGAGCTGTTTTTT. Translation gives CAWSRYGTGGTGELFF.

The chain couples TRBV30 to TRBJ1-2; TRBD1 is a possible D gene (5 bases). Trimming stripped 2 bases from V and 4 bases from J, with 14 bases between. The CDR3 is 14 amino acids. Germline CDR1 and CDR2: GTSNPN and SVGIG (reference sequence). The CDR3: CAWSTPGVTYGYTF. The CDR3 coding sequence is TGTGCCTGGAGTACACCGGGGGTAACCTATGGCTACACCTTC.

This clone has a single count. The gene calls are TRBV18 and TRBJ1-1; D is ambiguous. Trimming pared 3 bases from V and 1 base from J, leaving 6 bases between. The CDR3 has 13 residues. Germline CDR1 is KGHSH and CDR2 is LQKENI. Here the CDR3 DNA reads TGTGCCAGCTCACCCCATAAGAACACTGAAGCTTTCTTT. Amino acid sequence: CASSPHKNTEAFF.

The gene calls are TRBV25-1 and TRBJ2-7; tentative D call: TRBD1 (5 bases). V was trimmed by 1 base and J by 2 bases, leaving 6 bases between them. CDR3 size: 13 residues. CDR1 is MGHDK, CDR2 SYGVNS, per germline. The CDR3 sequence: CASSELGPYEQYF. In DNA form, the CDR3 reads TGTGCCAGCAGTGAATTGGGGCCCTACGAGCAGTACTTC.